A single T cell receptor (beta chain) is shown here with its context. This receptor's antigen is unknown. Per-base qualities were not stored, and no clone one base away is much larger. What this sample's time point label stands for: baseline before first vaccination. The vaccinee samples were drawn from two UK trials, COV001 and COV002, one of which was a single-blind randomized controlled phase 2/3 trial testing AZD1222 (ChAdOx1 nCoV-19) in healthy adults. For TCRbeta chain sequencing, PBMC samples from trial participants were taken at day 0 and at day 28 after the second dose. This sample was included in a study of T cell responses to AZD1222 COVID-19 vaccine (dated by TCRdb to the early 2020s). For the study in its entirety: AZD1222 recipients whose second dose came at about 4 weeks and those whose second dose came at about 12 weeks were combined into one group, since spike-specific TCR depth and breadth did not differ between the two schedules. A total of 240 or so trial participants underwent TCR sequencing, of whom some 200 had received two doses of AZD1222 and roughly 26 had received two doses of the MenACWY control vaccine. Trial participants were enrolled by age into subgroups of 18-55, 56-69 and 70-plus years, and roughly 150, 30 and 60 TCR-sequenced participants, respectively, were included in these subgroups.

The CDR3 starts with the cysteine, ends with the phenylalanine, and has 15 residues. Solely the CDR3 DNA is kept, with 45 bases framed from the first base. The germline V gene supplies CDR1 SNHLY and CDR2 FYNNEI. Trimming takes 4 bases from V and 1 base from J, and the germline ends sit 13 bases apart. The CDR3 regions of human TCRbeta chains were analyzed by immunosequencing. As for how the authors treated the data: TCRs in the repertoires were matched against a reference library of SARS-CoV-2-specific TCRs that had been generated with the MIRA antigen-specificity platform. Breadth was defined as the fraction of unique TCRs that were SARS-CoV-2-associated. Depth was defined as the fraction of total T cells that were SARS-CoV-2-associated. Using the MIRA data, each spike-specific TCR was assigned both to the spike region to which the TCR was reactive and to a CD4 or CD8 class. Log10-transformed breadth and depth values were compared by one-way ANOVA with Sidak's multiple comparisons tests. TCRdb took over this immuneACCESS table, retaining in-frame rearrangements with V and J assigned. Such tables are incomplete; in checked studies, under half of the missing clones stem from an unresolved V gene, and the remainder is unexplained. The DNA was the basis for D and trimming; V, J and clone size are from that table. In all, the sample holds 150,000 or so clones, and about 91% of those were seen once. Together, the top ten hold over 1.1% of the sample.

Points the paper makes about the study in general: CD4 TCRs associated with the vaccine covered the entire spike protein, and the dominant responses were in regions 160-218 and 743-854. Conclusions about previously exposed vaccinees are limited because only a handful of AZD1222 recipients were SARS-CoV-2 seropositive at baseline. Because no samples from the day 14 peak response were available, repertoires could be characterized only after the peak T cell response. Participants were mostly white British and included more females than males, and it was suggested by the authors that clonal diversity may have been underestimated. Nearly half of unique spike-specific TCRs reportedly recognized epitopes outside regions mutated in the B.1.351 and B.1.1.7 variants. After two AZD1222 doses, both the breadth and the depth of spike-specific TCRs were significantly higher than at day 0 and than in MenACWY recipients. In the small 56-69-year group, the increase in depth fell short of significance, most likely because of low power.

The TCR originated in an adult in good health. This chain joins TRBV2 to TRBJ1-1; matching of 6 bases hints at TRBD1 as the D gene. The source was peripheral blood, collected on day 0 of AZD1222 vaccination. Here the CDR3 is given as CASSVRDITNTEAFF. In nucleotides, the sequence is TGTGCCAGCAGTGTCCGGGACATCACGAACACTGAAGCTTTCTTT.